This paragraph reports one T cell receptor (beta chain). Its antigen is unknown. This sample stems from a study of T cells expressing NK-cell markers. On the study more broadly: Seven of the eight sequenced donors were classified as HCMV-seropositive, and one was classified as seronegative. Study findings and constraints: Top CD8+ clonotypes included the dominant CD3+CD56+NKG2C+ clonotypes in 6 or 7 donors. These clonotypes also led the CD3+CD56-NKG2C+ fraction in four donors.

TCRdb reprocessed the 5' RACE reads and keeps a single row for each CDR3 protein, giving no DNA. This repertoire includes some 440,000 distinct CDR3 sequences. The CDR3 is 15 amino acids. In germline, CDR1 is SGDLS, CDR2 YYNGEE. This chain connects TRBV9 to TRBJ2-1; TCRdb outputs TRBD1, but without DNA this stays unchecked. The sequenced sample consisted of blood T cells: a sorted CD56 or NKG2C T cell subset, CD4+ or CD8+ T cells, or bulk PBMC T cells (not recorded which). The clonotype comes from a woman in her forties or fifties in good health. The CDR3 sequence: CASSVGERTLGEQFF.